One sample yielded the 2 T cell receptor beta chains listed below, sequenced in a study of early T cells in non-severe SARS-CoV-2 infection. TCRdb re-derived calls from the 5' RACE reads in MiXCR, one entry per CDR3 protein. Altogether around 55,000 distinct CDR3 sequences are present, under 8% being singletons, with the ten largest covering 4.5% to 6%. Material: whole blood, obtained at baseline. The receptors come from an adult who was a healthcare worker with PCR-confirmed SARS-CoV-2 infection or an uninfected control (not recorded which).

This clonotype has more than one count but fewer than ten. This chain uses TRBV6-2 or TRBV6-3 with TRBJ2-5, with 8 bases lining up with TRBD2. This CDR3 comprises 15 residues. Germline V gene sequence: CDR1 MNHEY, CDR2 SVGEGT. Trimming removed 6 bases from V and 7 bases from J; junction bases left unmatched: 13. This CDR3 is CASSYSGGGRATQYF. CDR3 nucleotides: TGTGCCAGCAGCTACAGCGGGGGCGGCCGTGCGACCCAGTACTTC.

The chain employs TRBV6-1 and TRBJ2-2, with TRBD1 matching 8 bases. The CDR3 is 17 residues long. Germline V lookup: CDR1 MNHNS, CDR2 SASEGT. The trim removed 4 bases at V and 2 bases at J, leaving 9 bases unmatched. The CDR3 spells CASSVSRGPLNTGELFF. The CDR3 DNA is TGTGCCAGCAGTGTGTCCAGGGGGCCCCTAAACACCGGGGAGCTGTTTTTT.